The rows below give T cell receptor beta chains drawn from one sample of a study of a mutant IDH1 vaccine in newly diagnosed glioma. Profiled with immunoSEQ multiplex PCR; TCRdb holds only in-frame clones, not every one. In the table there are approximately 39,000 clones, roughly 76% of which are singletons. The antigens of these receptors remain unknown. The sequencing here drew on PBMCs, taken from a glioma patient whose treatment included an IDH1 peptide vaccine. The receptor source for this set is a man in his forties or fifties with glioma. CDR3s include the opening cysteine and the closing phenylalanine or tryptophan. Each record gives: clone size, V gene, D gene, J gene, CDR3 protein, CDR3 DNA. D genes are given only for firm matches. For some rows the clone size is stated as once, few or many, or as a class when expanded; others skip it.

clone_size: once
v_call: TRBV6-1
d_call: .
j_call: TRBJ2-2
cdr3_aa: CASRGAGELFF
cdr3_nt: TGTGCCAGCAGAGGGGCCGGGGAGCTGTTTTTT

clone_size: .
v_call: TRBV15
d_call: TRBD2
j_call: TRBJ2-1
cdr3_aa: CATSRDWLAGDNEQFF
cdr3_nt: TGTGCCACCAGCAGAGATTGGCTAGCGGGGGACAATGAGCAGTTCTTC

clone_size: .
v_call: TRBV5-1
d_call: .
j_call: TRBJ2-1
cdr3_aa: CASSLGANEQFF
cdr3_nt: TGCGCCAGCAGCCTAGGGGCCAATGAGCAGTTCTTC

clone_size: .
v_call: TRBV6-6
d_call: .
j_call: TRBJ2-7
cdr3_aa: CASSYSRGGEQYF
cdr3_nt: TGTGCCAGCAGTTACTCGAGGGGGGGCGAGCAGTACTTC

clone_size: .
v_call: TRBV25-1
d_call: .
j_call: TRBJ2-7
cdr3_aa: CASRSTGRVYEQYF
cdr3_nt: TGTGCCAGCCGATCGACGGGCAGAGTCTACGAGCAGTACTTC

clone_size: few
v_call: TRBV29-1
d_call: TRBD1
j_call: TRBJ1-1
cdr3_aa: CSVSTGGNTEAFF
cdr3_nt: TGCAGCGTTTCGACAGGGGGGAACACTGAAGCTTTCTTT

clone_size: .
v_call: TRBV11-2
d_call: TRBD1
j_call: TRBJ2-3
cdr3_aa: CASSSQGAGDTQYF
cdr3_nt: TGTGCCAGCAGCAGTCAGGGGGCCGGGGATACGCAGTATTTT

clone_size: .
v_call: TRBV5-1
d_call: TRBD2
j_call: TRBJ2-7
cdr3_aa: CASRKWALAGGPRTYEQYF
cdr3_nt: TGCGCCAGCAGGAAATGGGCGCTAGCGGGAGGTCCCAGGACCTACGAGCAGTACTTC

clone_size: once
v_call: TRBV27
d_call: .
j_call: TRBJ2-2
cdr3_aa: CASSAGTPFITAGELFF
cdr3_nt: TGTGCCAGCAGTGCAGGGACACCCTTCATAACGGCCGGGGAGCTGTTTTTT

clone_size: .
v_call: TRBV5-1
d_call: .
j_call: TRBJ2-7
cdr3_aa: CASSLAASYEQYF
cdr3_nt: TGCGCCAGCAGCTTGGCCGCGTCCTACGAGCAGTACTTC

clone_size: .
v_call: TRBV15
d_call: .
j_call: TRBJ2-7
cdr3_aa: CATSRAETGTYEQYF
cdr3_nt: TGTGCCACCAGCAGAGCAGAGACGGGGACCTACGAGCAGTACTTC

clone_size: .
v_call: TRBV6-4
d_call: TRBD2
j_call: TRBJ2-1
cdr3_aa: CASSEAGGHNEQFF
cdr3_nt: TGTGCCAGCAGTGAAGCGGGAGGGCACAATGAGCAGTTCTTC

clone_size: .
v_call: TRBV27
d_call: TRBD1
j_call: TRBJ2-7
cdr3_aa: CASSFGTGGAEQYF
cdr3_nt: TGTGCCAGCAGTTTCGGGACAGGGGGGGCCGAGCAGTACTTC

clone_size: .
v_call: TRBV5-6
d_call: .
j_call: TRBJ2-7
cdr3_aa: CASSLWDYEQYF
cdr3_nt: TGTGCCAGCAGCTTATGGGACTACGAGCAGTACTTC

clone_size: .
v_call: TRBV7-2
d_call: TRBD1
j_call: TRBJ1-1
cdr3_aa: CASSLDWRGAGGRSEAFF
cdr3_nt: TGTGCCAGCAGCTTAGATTGGAGGGGTGCAGGGGGTAGATCTGAAGCTTTCTTT

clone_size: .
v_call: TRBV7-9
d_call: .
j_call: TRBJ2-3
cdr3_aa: CASSLAQGRNTDTQYF
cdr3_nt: TGTGCCAGCAGCTTAGCGCAAGGGCGAAACACAGATACGCAGTATTTT

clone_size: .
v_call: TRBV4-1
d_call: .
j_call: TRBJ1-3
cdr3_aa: CASSHFLEGGLRGKSGNTIYF
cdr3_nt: TGCGCCAGCAGCCATTTTCTTGAGGGGGGGTTAAGGGGGAAGAGTGGAAACACCATATATTTT

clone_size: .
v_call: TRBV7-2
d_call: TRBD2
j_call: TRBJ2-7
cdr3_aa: CASSWGLAEQYF
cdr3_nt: TGTGCCAGCAGCTGGGGACTAGCCGAGCAGTACTTC

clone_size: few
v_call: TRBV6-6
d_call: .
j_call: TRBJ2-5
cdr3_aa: CASSPSAETQYF
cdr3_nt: TGTGCCAGCAGTCCTAGCGCGGAGACCCAGTACTTC

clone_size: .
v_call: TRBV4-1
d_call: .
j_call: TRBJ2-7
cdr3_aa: CASSQEGTSYEQYF
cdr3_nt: TGCGCCAGCAGCCAAGAAGGTACCTCCTACGAGCAGTACTTC

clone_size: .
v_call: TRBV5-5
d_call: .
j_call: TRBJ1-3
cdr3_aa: CASSPIMPSGNTIYF
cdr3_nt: TGTGCCAGCAGCCCGATCATGCCCTCTGGAAACACCATATATTTT

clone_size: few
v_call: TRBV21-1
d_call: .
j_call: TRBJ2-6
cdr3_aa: CASSKVSGRLGANVLTF
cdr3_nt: TGTGCCAGCAGCAAAGTTTCAGGGCGATTGGGGGCCAACGTCCTGACTTTC

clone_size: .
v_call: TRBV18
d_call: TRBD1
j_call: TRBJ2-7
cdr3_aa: CASSPAPGGDEQYF
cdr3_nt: TGTGCCAGCTCCCCCGCCCCAGGGGGCGACGAGCAGTACTTC

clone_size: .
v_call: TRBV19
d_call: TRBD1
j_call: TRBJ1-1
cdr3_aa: CAASGRQGNTEAFF
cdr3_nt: TGTGCCGCCTCGGGGCGACAGGGCAATACTGAAGCTTTCTTT

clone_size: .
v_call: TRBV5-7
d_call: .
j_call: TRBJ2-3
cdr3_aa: CASSLRDSLGDTQYF
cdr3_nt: TGTGCCAGCAGCTTGAGGGACTCCCTGGGGGATACGCAGTATTTT

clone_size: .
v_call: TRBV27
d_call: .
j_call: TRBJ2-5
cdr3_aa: CASSPSYSGDVETQYF
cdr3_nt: TGTGCCAGCAGTCCTAGCTATTCAGGGGATGTGGAGACCCAGTACTTC

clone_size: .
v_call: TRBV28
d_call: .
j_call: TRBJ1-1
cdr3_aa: CASSLTNTEAFF
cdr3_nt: TGTGCCAGCAGTTTAACGAACACTGAAGCTTTCTTT

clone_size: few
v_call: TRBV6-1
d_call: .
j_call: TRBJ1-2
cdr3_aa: CASSEVEAQTYTF
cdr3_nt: TGTGCCAGCAGTGAAGTAGAAGCCCAGACCTACACCTTC

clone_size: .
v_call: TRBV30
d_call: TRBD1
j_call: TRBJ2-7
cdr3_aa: CAWSVGQGAAYEQYF
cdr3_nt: TGTGCCTGGAGTGTGGGGCAGGGGGCCGCCTACGAGCAGTACTTC

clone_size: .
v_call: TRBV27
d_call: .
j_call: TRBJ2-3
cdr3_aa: CASSTIWGATDTQYF
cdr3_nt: TGTGCCAGCAGCACGATATGGGGGGCGACAGATACGCAGTATTTT

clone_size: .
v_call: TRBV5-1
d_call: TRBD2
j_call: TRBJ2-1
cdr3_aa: CASSRRPSGRGEFSYNEQFF
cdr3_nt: TGCGCCAGCAGCCGGCGGCCTAGCGGGAGGGGAGAGTTTTCCTACAATGAGCAGTTCTTC

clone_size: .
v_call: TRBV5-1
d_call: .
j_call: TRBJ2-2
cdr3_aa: CASSLAQGGELFF
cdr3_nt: TGCGCCAGCAGCTTGGCCCAGGGGGGGGAGCTGTTTTTT

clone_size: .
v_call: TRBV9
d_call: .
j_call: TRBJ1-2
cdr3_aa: CASISGRPPYGYTF
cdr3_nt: TGTGCCAGCATCTCAGGGAGACCCCCCTATGGCTACACCTTC

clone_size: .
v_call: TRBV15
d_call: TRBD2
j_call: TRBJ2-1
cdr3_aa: CATSGGTSGRLYNEQFF
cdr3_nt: TGTGCCACCAGCGGCGGGACTAGCGGGAGACTTTACAATGAGCAGTTCTTC

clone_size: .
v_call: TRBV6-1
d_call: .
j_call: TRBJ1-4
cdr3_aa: CASSVDRAANEKLFF
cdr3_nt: TGTGCCAGCAGTGTCGATCGGGCGGCTAATGAAAAACTGTTTTTT

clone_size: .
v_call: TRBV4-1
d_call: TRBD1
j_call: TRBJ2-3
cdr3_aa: CASRGGPGLLADTQYF
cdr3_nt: TGCGCCAGCAGAGGGGGCCCGGGGTTGCTTGCAGATACGCAGTATTTT

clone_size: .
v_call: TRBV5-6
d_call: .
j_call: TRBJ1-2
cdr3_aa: CASSLLVIVQGNYGYTF
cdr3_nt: TGTGCCAGCAGCTTGCTAGTTATCGTGCAGGGTAACTATGGCTACACCTTC

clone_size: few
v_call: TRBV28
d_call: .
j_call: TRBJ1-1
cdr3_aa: CASSLQGTEAFF
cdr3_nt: TGTGCCAGCAGTCTCCAGGGTACTGAAGCTTTCTTT

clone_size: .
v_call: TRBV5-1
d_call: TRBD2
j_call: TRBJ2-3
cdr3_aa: CASSLGLAAADTQYF
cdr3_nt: TGCGCCAGCAGCTTGGGACTAGCGGCCGCAGATACGCAGTATTTT

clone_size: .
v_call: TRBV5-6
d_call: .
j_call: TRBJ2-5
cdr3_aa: CASSLDWVQETQYF
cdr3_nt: TGTGCCAGCAGCCTCGACTGGGTCCAAGAGACCCAGTACTTC

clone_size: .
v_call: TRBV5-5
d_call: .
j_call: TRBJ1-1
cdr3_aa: CASSSWGGLLTEVEAFF
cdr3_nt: TGTGCCAGCAGCTCCTGGGGGGGGCTTCTGACGGAGGTGGAAGCTTTCTTT

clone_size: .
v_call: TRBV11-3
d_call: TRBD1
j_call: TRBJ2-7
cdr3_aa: CASSSGGRGHEQYF
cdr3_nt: TGTGCCAGCAGCTCCGGTGGCAGGGGGCACGAGCAGTACTTC